The clone carrying this TCR beta chain was counted only a few times. Its specificity is unknown. These data belong to a study of T-cell reconstitution after alpha-beta-depleted transplantation in children. Study-wide results and limits: There were reportedly several hundred expanded graft clones from which alpha-beta T cells came about two months after transplant. Diversity of TCRbeta at day 60 was high in some patients, arising from surviving recipient T cells and thymic progenitors.

V gave up 3 bases and J gave up 5 bases, with 13 bases separating them. The CDR3 runs 15 residues. Germline V CDR1 and CDR2: SGHDN, FVKESK. TCRbeta library preparation incorporated unique molecular identifiers. TCRdb reprocessed the PCR reads with MiXCR, giving one entry per CDR3 protein. The table lists fewer than 550,000 distinct CDR3 sequences, about an eighth of them singletons, with roughly 15% in the top ten. This receptor was taken from a female patient aged 2-9 years who had a stem cell transplant for aplastic anemia, so the T cells may come from the graft donor. The V call is TRBV14, the J call TRBJ2-2; D is possibly TRBD2 (6 bases). Sequencing used PBMCs, mostly from graft donor cells, obtained 180 days after TCRalphabeta/CD19-depleted stem cell transplant. Written as DNA, the CDR3 is TGTGCCAGCAGCCAGTGGGCAGGAGGGACCGGGGAGCTGTTTTTT. It specifies CASSQWAGGTGELFF.